This TCR beta chain was sequenced during a study of control samples from healthy donors and cancer patients. This clone was recorded only once. Germline V gives CDR1 MDHEN, CDR2 SYDVKM. V was cut by 1 base and J by 10 bases, with 16 bases left in between. The CDR3 loop spans 14 amino acids. Profiled with immunoSEQ multiplex PCR; TCRdb holds only in-frame clones, not every one. The sample records roughly 170,000 clones, around 90% being singletons. This receptor was obtained from a woman aged 35 to 49 in good health. The sequenced sample consisted of blood. This chain connects TRBV28 to TRBJ1-1, with D possibly TRBD1 on 5 matching bases. Written as DNA, the CDR3 is TGTGCCAGCAGTTTATTGGGGCCTCCGGGGGGAGCTTTCTTT. Protein: CASSLLGPPGGAFF.